This T cell receptor beta chain was recorded in a study of T cell changes during pregnancy in multiple sclerosis. Trimming took 5 bases from V and 2 from J; bases not matched to a gene: 2. The CDR3 spans 14 residues. In germline, CDR1 is MNHNS, CDR2 SASEGT. Sequenced by immunoSEQ multiplex PCR; TCRdb stores in-frame clones only, minus some. The table shows about 26,000 clones, with 80% to 90% occurring only once. The V gene is TRBV6-1, the J gene TRBJ2-7, with TRBD1 matching 11 bases. Here the sequenced sample was CD8+ T cells from peripheral blood mononuclear cells, taken in the second trimester of pregnancy. The TCR sequence derives from a female donor with multiple sclerosis, enrolled in a pregnancy study. CDR3 bases: TGTGCCAGCAGTACGGGACAGGGGGCCTACGAGCAGTACTTC. This sequence encodes CASSTGQGAYEQYF.